This T cell receptor beta chain was observed in a study of shared clonotypes between healthy human individuals. Healthy adults negative for HIV, lacking recent acute infections or vaccinations, served as donors. Germline CDR1 reads SEHNR; CDR2 reads FQNEAQ (reference sequence). The CDR3 has 15 amino acids. J was trimmed by 4 bases and V by 5 bases; bases with no gene match: 4. An assay was performed, and its level was deep. The data were produced by immunoSEQ multiplex PCR, yet TCRdb's version contains in-frame clones alone and is incomplete. The sample shows 1,500,000 or so clones, roughly 96% of them seen only once.

This clonotype was obtained from a man aged 25 to 45 in good health. The sequenced sample was naive CD4+ T cells sorted from blood. Noted subset: CD45RA+ positively selected. The chain is built from TRBV7-9 and TRBJ2-3; 12 bases align to TRBD2. As DNA, the CDR3 is TGTGCCAGCAGCCGGACTAGCGGGACCTCAGATACGCAGTATTTT. Translation: CASSRTSGTSDTQYF.